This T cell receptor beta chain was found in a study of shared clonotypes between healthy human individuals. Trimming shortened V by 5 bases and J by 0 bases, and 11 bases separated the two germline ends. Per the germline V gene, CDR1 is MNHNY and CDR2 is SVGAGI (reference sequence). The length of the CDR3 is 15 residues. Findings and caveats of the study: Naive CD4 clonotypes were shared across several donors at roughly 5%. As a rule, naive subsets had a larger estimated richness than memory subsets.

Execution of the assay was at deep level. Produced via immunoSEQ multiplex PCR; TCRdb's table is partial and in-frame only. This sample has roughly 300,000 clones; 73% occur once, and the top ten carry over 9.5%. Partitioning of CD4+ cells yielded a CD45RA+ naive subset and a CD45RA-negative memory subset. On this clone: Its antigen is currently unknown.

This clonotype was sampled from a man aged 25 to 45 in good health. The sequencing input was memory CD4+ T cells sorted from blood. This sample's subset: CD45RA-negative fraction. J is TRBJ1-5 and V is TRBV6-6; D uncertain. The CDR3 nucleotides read TGTGCCAGCAGTACCATGGCGGATAGCAATCAGCCCCAGCATTTT. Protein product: CASSTMADSNQPQHF.